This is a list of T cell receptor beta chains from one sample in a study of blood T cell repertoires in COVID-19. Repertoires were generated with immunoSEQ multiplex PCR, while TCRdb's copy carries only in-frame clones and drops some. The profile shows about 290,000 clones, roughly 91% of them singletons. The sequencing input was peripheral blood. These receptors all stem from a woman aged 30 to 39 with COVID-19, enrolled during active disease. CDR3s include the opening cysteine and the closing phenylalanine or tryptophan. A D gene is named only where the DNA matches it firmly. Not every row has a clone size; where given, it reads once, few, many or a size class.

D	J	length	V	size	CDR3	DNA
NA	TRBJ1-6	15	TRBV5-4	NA	CASSLDRIDNSPLHF	TGTGCCAGCAGCTTGGACAGGATAGATAATTCACCCCTCCACTTT
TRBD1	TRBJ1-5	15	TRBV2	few	CASRKGQERNQPQHF	TGTGCCAGCAGGAAGGGACAGGAGCGAAATCAGCCCCAGCATTTT
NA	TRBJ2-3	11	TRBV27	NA	CASTLRDTQYF	TGTGCCAGCACCCTACGGGATACGCAGTATTTT
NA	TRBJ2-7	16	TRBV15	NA	CATSTIRGRITYEQYF	TGTGCCACCAGCACTATCAGGGGTCGAATAACCTACGAGCAGTACTTC
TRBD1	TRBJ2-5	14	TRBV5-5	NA	CASSLAGQGGTQYF	TGTGCCAGCAGCTTGGCAGGACAGGGTGGGACCCAGTACTTC
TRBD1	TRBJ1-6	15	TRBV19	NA	CASSYGDRLNSPLHF	TGTGCCAGTAGTTACGGGGACAGACTAAATTCACCCCTCCACTTT
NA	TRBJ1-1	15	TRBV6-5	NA	CAGSDRFAGNTEAFF	TGTGCCGGCAGCGACAGGTTCGCGGGGAACACTGAAGCTTTCTTT
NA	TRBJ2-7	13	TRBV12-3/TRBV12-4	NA	CASSLRLAGEQYF	TGTGCCAGCAGTTTGAGGCTAGCCGGGGAGCAGTACTTC
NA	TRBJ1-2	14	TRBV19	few	CASSHPGRPYGYTF	TGTGCCAGTAGTCATCCTGGGCGACCTTATGGCTACACCTTC
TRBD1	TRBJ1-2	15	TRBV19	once	CASCSWDRVGDGYTF	TGTGCCAGTTGTTCCTGGGACAGGGTGGGAGATGGCTACACCTTC
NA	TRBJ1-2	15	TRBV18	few	CASSPLSGHNYGYTF	TGTGCCAGCTCACCATTATCAGGGCATAACTATGGCTACACCTTC
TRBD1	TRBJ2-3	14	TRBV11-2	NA	CASSRDRGSDTQYF	TGTGCCAGCAGCAGGGACAGGGGCTCAGATACGCAGTATTTT
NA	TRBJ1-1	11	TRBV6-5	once	CATSGPVEAFF	TGTGCCACCTCGGGTCCGGTAGAAGCTTTCTTT
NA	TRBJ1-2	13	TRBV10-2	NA	CASSPDGDYGYTF	TGCGCCAGCAGTCCAGACGGGGACTATGGCTACACCTTC
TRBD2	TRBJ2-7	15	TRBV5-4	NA	CASSPSGGSSYEQYF	TGTGCCAGCAGCCCAAGCGGGGGGAGCTCCTACGAGCAGTACTTC
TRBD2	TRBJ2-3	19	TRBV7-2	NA	CASSFSLAQRGDPTDTQYF	TGTGCCAGCAGCTTCTCGCTGGCCCAGCGGGGGGACCCCACAGATACGCAGTATTTT
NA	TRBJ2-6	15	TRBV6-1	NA	CASSDAILGANVLTF	TGTGCCAGCAGTGATGCTATATTGGGGGCCAACGTCCTGACTTTC
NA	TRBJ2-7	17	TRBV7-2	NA	CASSLSKTGGGSYEQYF	TGTGCCAGCAGCTTAAGTAAAACAGGGGGGGGATCCTACGAGCAGTACTTC
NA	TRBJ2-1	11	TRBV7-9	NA	CASSPGAEQFF	TGTGCCAGCAGCCCAGGGGCTGAGCAGTTCTTC
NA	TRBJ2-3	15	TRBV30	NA	CAWSAAVGAGDTQYF	TGTGCCTGGAGTGCCGCGGTAGGGGCCGGGGATACGCAGTATTTT
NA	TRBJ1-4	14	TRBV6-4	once	CASRARAGNEKLFF	TGTGCCAGCAGGGCACGGGCAGGGAATGAAAAACTGTTTTTT
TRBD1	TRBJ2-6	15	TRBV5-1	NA	CASSRTGTGANVLTF	TGCGCCAGCAGCCGGACAGGGACCGGGGCCAACGTCCTGACTTTC
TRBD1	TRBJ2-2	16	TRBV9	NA	CASSPNPGQITGELFF	TGTGCCAGCAGCCCAAATCCGGGACAGATCACCGGGGAGCTGTTTTTT
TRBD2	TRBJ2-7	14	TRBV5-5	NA	CASSSSGGSYEQYF	TGTGCCAGCAGCTCTAGCGGGGGTAGCTACGAGCAGTACTTC
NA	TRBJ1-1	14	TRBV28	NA	CASSGGYVNTEAFF	TGTGCCAGCAGTGGGGGGTACGTGAACACTGAAGCTTTCTTT
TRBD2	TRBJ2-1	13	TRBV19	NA	CASSDGLAANLFF	TGTGCCAGTAGTGACGGACTAGCTGCTAACCTGTTCTTC
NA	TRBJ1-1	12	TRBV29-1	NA	CSVSDWRSEAFF	TGCAGCGTTTCCGACTGGAGGTCTGAAGCTTTCTTT
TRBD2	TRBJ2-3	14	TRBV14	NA	CASSQLAGGDTQYF	TGTGCCAGCAGCCAACTAGCGGGGGGAGATACGCAGTATTTT
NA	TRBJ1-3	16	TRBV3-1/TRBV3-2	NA	CASSPGLPFSGNTIYF	TGTGCCAGCAGCCCGGGTCTCCCGTTCTCTGGAAACACCATATATTTT
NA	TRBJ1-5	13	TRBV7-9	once	CASSFAGNQPQHF	TGTGCCAGCAGCTTTGCGGGAAATCAGCCCCAGCATTTT
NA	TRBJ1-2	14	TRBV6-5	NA	CASQNPGRGYGYTF	TGTGCCAGCCAAAACCCAGGGAGGGGCTATGGCTACACCTTC
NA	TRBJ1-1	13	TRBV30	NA	CAWSLREFAEAFF	TGTGCCTGGAGTTTAAGGGAGTTCGCTGAAGCTTTCTTT
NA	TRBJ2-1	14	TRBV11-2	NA	CASSSLRGINEQFF	TGTGCCAGCAGCTCCCTACGAGGTATCAATGAGCAGTTCTTC
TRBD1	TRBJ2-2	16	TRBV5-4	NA	CASSKSTGANTGELFF	TGTGCCAGCAGCAAATCTACAGGGGCGAACACCGGGGAGCTGTTTTTT
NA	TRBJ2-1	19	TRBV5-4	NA	CASSSDYRQLESSYNEQFF	TGTGCCAGCAGCTCGGACTATCGGCAACTCGAAAGCTCCTACAATGAGCAGTTCTTC
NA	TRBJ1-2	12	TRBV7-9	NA	CGVPGQNYGYTF	TGTGGAGTGCCAGGACAGAACTATGGCTACACCTTC
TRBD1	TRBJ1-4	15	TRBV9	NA	CASSVRQGENEKLFF	TGTGCCAGCAGCGTTAGACAGGGGGAGAATGAAAAACTGTTTTTT
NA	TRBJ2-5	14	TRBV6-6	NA	CASSYLQVQETQYF	TGTGCCAGCAGTTACCTACAGGTCCAAGAGACCCAGTACTTC
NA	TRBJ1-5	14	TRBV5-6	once	CASSLAQGGQPQHF	TGTGCCAGCAGCTTGGCACAGGGTGGCCAGCCCCAGCATTTT
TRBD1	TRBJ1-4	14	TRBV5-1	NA	CASSWTGTNEKLFF	TGCGCCAGCAGCTGGACAGGGACAAATGAAAAACTGTTTTTT
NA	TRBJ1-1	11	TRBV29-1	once	CSVREDTEAFF	TGCAGCGTGCGGGAGGACACTGAAGCTTTCTTT
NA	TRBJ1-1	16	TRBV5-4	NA	CASSQAPTDFNTEAFF	TGTGCCAGCAGCCAGGCCCCGACAGATTTTAACACTGAAGCTTTCTTT
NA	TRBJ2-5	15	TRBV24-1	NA	CATSDARGAQETQYF	TGTGCCACCAGTGATGCACGGGGGGCCCAGGAGACCCAGTACTTC
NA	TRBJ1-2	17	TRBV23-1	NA	CASSPRGRGGKFYGYTF	TGCGCCAGCAGTCCTAGAGGACGGGGAGGGAAGTTCTATGGCTACACCTTC
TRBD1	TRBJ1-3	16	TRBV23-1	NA	CASSQLRGKGGNTIYF	TGCGCCAGCAGTCAGCTCAGGGGGAAGGGTGGAAACACCATATATTTT
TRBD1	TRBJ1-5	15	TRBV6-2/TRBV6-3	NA	CASSYRGQGSQPQHF	TGTGCCAGCAGTTACCGAGGACAGGGTAGTCAGCCCCAGCATTTT
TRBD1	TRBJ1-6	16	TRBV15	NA	CATSRDPGQGNSPLHF	TGTGCCACCAGCAGAGATCCTGGACAGGGGAATTCACCCCTCCACTTT
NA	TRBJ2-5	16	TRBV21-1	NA	CASSKVLAGEQETQYF	TGTGCCAGCAGCAAAGTTCTAGCGGGGGAGCAAGAGACCCAGTACTTC
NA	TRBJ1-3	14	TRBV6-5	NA	CASIGSGAGNTIYF	TGTGCCAGCATAGGGTCAGGGGCTGGAAACACCATATATTTT
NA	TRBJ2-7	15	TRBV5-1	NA	CASSLGGGTAYEQYF	TGCGCCAGCAGCTTGGGCGGGGGCACTGCCTACGAGCAGTACTTC
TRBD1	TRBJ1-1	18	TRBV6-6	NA	CASSRRPGQGASVTEAFF	TGTGCCAGCAGTCGGCGCCCGGGACAGGGGGCGTCCGTGACTGAAGCTTTCTTT
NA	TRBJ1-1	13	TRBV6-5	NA	CASSYLKNTEAFF	TGTGCCAGCAGTTACTTAAAGAACACTGAAGCTTTCTTT
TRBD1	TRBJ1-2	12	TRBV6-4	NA	CASSARGHGYTF	TGTGCCAGCAGTGCGAGGGGGCACGGCTACACCTTC
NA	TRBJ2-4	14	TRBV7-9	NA	CASSYYTEKNIQYF	TGTGCCAGCAGCTACTACACGGAGAAAAACATTCAGTACTTC